This T cell receptor beta chain came from a study of T cell responses to AZD1222 COVID-19 vaccine. On this clone itself: Its specificity is not known.

General observations from the study: There were mostly white British donors and more females than males, and clonal diversity was possibly underestimated. An increase in Spike-specific TCR breadth and depth was observed after two AZD1222 doses. None of the repertoires were sampled until the peak T cell response had passed. The number of AZD1222 recipients seropositive at baseline was only 6 or 7.

This CDR3 has 14 residues. Germline V gene sequence: CDR1 MDHEN, CDR2 SYDVKM. V lost 5 bases and J 10 bases, leaving 15 bases between the germline ends. Assay used: immunoSEQ multiplex PCR; TCRdb lists only in-frame clones, some missing. Altogether 95,000 to 100,000 clones are present, roughly 90% being singletons, with the ten largest covering around 8%. The sequencing here drew on peripheral blood, taken 28 days after the second AZD1222 dose. The rearrangement joins TRBV28 to TRBJ1-6; D gene uncertain. The clonotype comes from an adult who received the AZD1222 COVID-19 vaccine. The CDR3 DNA reads TGTGCCAGCAGTATCGGACGGGGTTGGTCACCCCTCCACTTT. It encodes CASSIGRGWSPLHF.